The 8 T cell receptor beta chains reported below all come from one sample, sequenced in a study of blood T cell repertoires in COVID-19. Assay used: immunoSEQ multiplex PCR; TCRdb lists only in-frame clones, some missing. The repertoire consists of about 100,000 clones, with more than 80% occurring once and the leading ten covering approximately 31%. Source material: peripheral blood. Source of these receptors: a woman older than 75 with acute or convalescent COVID-19.

The V and J genes are TRBV12-3 or TRBV12-4 and TRBJ1-5; D not certain. The germline V and J ends were trimmed by 7 bases and 4 bases, with 8 bases remaining between them. The CDR3 is 12 amino acids. The chain's CDR3 is CASKPDNQPQHF. As DNA, the CDR3 is TGTGCCAGCAAACCAGATAATCAGCCCCAGCATTTT.

Only one count was recorded for this clone. The chain joins TRBV7-2 to TRBJ2-7; the match to TRBD2 covers 11 bases. The CDR3 length is 15 residues. Trimming removed 2 bases from V and 4 bases from J; junction bases left unmatched: 4. Germline CDR1 SGHTA, CDR2 FQGNSA. CDR3 nucleotide sequence: TGTGCCAGCAGCTTATTAGCGGGGGGGCCGTACGAGCAGTACTTC. Translated: CASSLLAGGPYEQYF.

This chain joins TRBV6-6 and TRBJ1-4; tentatively, D is TRBD1 (5 bases). CDR3 length equals 14 residues. The V end lost 0 bases, the J end lost 8 bases, and 10 bases lay between the germline ends. Germline lookup yields CDR1 MNHNY and CDR2 SVGAGI (reference sequence). The chain's CDR3 is CASSYSGAWEKLFF. The CDR3 DNA is TGTGCCAGCAGTTACTCAGGGGCTTGGGAAAAACTGTTTTTT.

CDR3 sequence: CAWSVLDRDTGELFF. For the CDR3, the DNA is TGTGCCTGGAGTGTATTGGACAGGGACACCGGGGAGCTGTTTTTT. V gene TRBV30 combines with J gene TRBJ2-2; TRBD1 aligns across 8 bases. Trimming took 0 bases from V and 3 from J; bases not matched to a gene: 3. The CDR3 runs 15 residues. The germline gives CDR1 GTSNPN, CDR2 SVGIG (reference sequence).

The chain combines TRBV5-4 with TRBJ1-1, with D possibly matching TRBD1 (5 bases). The CDR3 has 13 residues. CDR1 and CDR2 (germline): SGHNT, YYREEE (reference sequence). V dropped 5 bases and J dropped 0 bases, with 8 bases sitting between them. The CDR3: CASRGGMNTEAFF. For the CDR3, the DNA is TGTGCCAGCAGGGGGGGAATGAACACTGAAGCTTTCTTT.

The sample holds one count of this clone. The V and J genes are TRBV6-5 and TRBJ2-7; tentatively, D is TRBD2 (5 bases). The CDR3 is 15 amino acids. The V gene's germline CDR1 is MNHEY and CDR2 SVGAGI. V dropped 7 bases and J dropped 0 bases, with 16 bases sitting between them. The chain's CDR3 is CASNPLEGDSYEQYF. The CDR3 DNA follows: TGTGCCAGCAACCCCTTAGAGGGCGACTCCTACGAGCAGTACTTC.

V and J are TRBV4-1 and TRBJ1-4, with 12 bases that match TRBD1. With 1 base clipped from V and 2 bases from J, the junction kept 17 bases outside the gene matches. CDR1 is MGHRA and CDR2 is YSYEKL in the germline V gene. This CDR3 has 22 amino acids. CDR3 amino acids: CASSQVRLSPRDRGPTNEKLFF. The CDR3 region has the DNA TGCGCCAGCAGCCAAGTTCGATTATCCCCCCGGGACAGGGGGCCGACTAATGAAAAACTGTTTTTT.

V usage is TRBV3-1 (or the pseudogene TRBV3-2) and J usage is TRBJ1-1; the D is unclear. V was shortened by 4 bases and J by 1 base, with 10 bases between the two germline ends. This CDR3 has 14 residues. The germline gives CDR1 LGHDT, CDR2 YNNKEL (reference sequence). CDR3 residues: CASSLGLGNTEAFF. The CDR3 nucleotides read TGTGCCAGCAGCCTCGGGTTAGGGAACACTGAAGCTTTCTTT.